This T cell receptor (beta chain) originates from a study of shared clonotypes between healthy human individuals. Germline V CDR1 and CDR2: SSHAT, FNYEAQ (reference sequence). The CDR3 runs 12 residues. As concerns this clone: A read error may account for a junction end that differs from germline.

The data were produced by immunoSEQ multiplex PCR, yet TCRdb's version contains in-frame clones alone and is incomplete. The table lists approximately 500,000 clones, around 74% of them singletons, with approximately 13% in the top ten. Sample: PBMCs. This rearrangement joins TRBV7-7 to TRBJ2-3, with D possibly matching TRBD2 (5 bases). The receptor was isolated from a woman aged 35 to 49 in good health. Some clones in this sample may be carry-over from other donors' samples. CDR3 nucleotide sequence: TGTGCTAGCAGAAACGCGGGCGATACGCAGTATTTT. Translation: CASRNAGDTQYF.